What follows are 7 T cell receptor beta chains derived from one specimen sequenced in a study of CD8 T cells in Susac syndrome. Reverse transcription of about 0.45 to 1 ug RNA was carried out with random hexamers. TCRdb re-analysed the immunoSEQ multiplex PCR reads in MiXCR, keeping a single row per CDR3 protein. The repertoire includes 250,000 or so distinct CDR3 sequences, 80% to 95% of them detected once, and 0.06% to 0.08% sits in the top ten. The material sequenced was CD4+ T cells from PBMCs. The receptors come from a human donor with multiple sclerosis.

This clonotype has just one count. The V gene is TRBV9, the J gene TRBJ2-2; perhaps TRBD2 as D (7 bases). V was cut by 6 bases and J by 2 bases, with 17 bases left in between. This CDR3 contains 16 residues. Per the germline V gene, CDR1 is SGDLS and CDR2 is YYNGEE. The DNA of the CDR3 is TGTGCCAGCACCGTGGGGGCTAGCGGAAACACCGGGGAGCTGTTTTTT. It yields the protein CASTVGASGNTGELFF.

This clonotype came up once. The chain is built from TRBV7-7 and TRBJ1-4; D is unclear. Germline V gene lookup returns CDR1 SSHAT and CDR2 FNYEAQ (reference sequence). The CDR3 runs 14 residues. The CDR3 coding sequence is TGTGCTGTGGGTGGAGTCACAACTAATGAAAAACTGTTTTTT. Its protein is CAVGGVTTNEKLFF.

The rearrangement joins TRBV11-1 to TRBJ2-5, with D possibly being TRBD2 (6 bases). Trimming left V 3 bases short and J 3 bases short, with 8 bases between. The CDR3 is 13 residues long. CDR1 SGHAT and CDR2 FQDESV come from the germline V gene (reference sequence). The CDR3 reads CASSFTGEETQYF. The CDR3 DNA follows: TGTGCCAGCAGCTTTACGGGAGAAGAGACCCAGTACTTC.

The rearrangement joins TRBV30 to TRBJ1-1, with D perhaps matching TRBD1 (6 bases). V was shortened by 2 bases and J by 7 bases, with 11 bases between the two germline ends. The length of the CDR3 is 12 residues. From germline, CDR1 is GTSNPN and CDR2 SVGIG (reference sequence). The CDR3: CAWSKQGLEAFF. In nucleotides, the CDR3 is TGTGCCTGGAGTAAACAGGGCCTTGAAGCTTTCTTT.

J is TRBJ1-4 and V is TRBV5-4, with D perhaps TRBD1 (5 bases). The germline CDR1 and CDR2 sequences are SGHNT and YYREEE (reference sequence). V gave up 4 bases and J gave up 7 bases, with 14 bases separating them. The CDR3 extends over 14 amino acids. CDR3 loop: CASSPGPRVEKLFF. The DNA of the CDR3 is TGTGCCAGCAGCCCGGGGCCGCGGGTTGAAAAACTGTTTTTT.

The chain recombines TRBV4-2 with TRBJ2-2; D not certain. The length of the CDR3 is 12 residues. Trimming stripped 1 base from V and 5 bases from J, with 2 bases between. Looked up from germline, CDR1 is LGHNA and CDR2 is YNFKEQ. The CDR3 DNA reads TGTGCCAGCAGCCAAGCAACCGGGGAGCTGTTTTTT. Translation gives CASSQATGELFF.

The chain recombines TRBV7-9 with TRBJ1-1; no definite D call. Germline assignment: CDR1 SEHNR and CDR2 FQNEAQ (reference sequence). CDR3 length: 13 amino acids. V shed 1 base and J shed 6 bases, with 9 bases lying between them. The CDR3 coding sequence is TGTGCCAGCAGCTTAGGGTCGGGCTCTGAAGCTTTCTTT. Its translation is CASSLGSGSEAFF.